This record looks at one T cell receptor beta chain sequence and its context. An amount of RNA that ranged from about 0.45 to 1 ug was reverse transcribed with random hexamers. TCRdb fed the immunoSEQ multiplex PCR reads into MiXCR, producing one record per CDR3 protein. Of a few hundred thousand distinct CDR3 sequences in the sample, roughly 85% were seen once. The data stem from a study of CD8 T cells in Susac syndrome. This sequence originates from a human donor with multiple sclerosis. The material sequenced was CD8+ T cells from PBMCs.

CDR3 sequence (DNA): TGTGCCAGTGGGATACAGGGAGCGGGAAACACTGAAGCTTTCTTT. This encodes CASGIQGAGNTEAFF. The rearrangement joins TRBV19 to TRBJ1-1, with D possibly being TRBD1 (6 bases). Trimming took off 8 bases at V and 2 bases at J, with 18 bases between the two ends. This CDR3 is 15 amino acids long. The V gene's germline CDR1 is LNHDA and CDR2 SQIVND (reference sequence).